This T cell receptor beta chain was identified during a study of CD8+ T cells in alopecia areata. On this clone itself: Its antigen is still unknown.

Sorting of PBMCs yielded the CD4+ and CD8+ T cells. Extracted RNA was reverse transcribed, and the resulting cDNA served as sequencing template. Repertoires were generated with immunoSEQ multiplex PCR, while TCRdb's copy carries only in-frame clones and drops some. Of 93,000 or so clones in the sample, around 59% were seen once. Overall study results and limits: Higher clonality was seen in lesional scalp than in normal scalp, especially in alopecia totalis/universalis. Normal skin's resident alphabeta T cells are also sequenced in scalp samples.

CDR3 length: 15 residues. The V segment lost 0 bases and the J segment 5 bases; nucleotides outside the gene matches: 7. Germline CDR1 and CDR2: MNHEY and SVGAGI. Source material: CD4+ T cells sorted from blood. This clonotype originated in a human donor in good health. The V and J genes are TRBV6-5 and TRBJ2-7, with TRBD1 identical over 7 bases. The CDR3 region is CASSYSYRGNHEQYF. Written as DNA, the CDR3 is TGTGCCAGCAGTTACTCGTACAGGGGAAACCACGAGCAGTACTTC.